This TCR beta chain comes out of a study of chemoradiotherapy in HPV16-positive cancers. Germline V gives CDR1 SGHVS, CDR2 FQNEAQ. Trimming left V 7 bases short and J 6 bases short, with 12 bases between. This CDR3 has 13 residues. Assay: immunoSEQ multiplex PCR; the TCRdb copy retains only in-frame clones and omits some. Of roughly 10,000 clones detected, roughly 72% appear once; the ten largest clones hold about a third. This clone was counted between two and nine times. This sample was taken from a patient who underwent chemoradiotherapy. This sequence was found in a human donor with HPV-associated anogenital cancer. The V gene is TRBV7-8, the J gene TRBJ1-4, with a possible D match to TRBD1 (6 bases). CDR3 in DNA: TGTGCCAGCACGTCGAGGACAGATGAAAAACTGTTTTTT. The encoded protein is CASTSRTDEKLFF.